Listed below are T cell receptor beta chains from one sample, sequenced in a study of blood T cell repertoires in COVID-19. Sequencing used immunoSEQ multiplex PCR; TCRdb keeps in-frame clones, though not all of them. The data show roughly 250,000 clones, about 88% seen once. Sequenced input: peripheral blood. The receptors stem from a woman aged 40-49 years who had recovered from COVID-19. Both conserved end residues are part of each CDR3. A D gene is named only where the DNA matches it firmly. The size entry is marked missing in some rows and otherwise reads once, few, many or a size class.

d_call,v_call,j_call,clone_size,cdr3_nt,cdr3_aa
-,TRBV30,TRBJ1-2,-,TGTGCCTGGAGCAGGGTTGGGTATGGCTACACCTTC,CAWSRVGYGYTF
-,TRBV5-4,TRBJ2-2,-,TGTGCCAGCAGCAGGGGACTCCCATTTAGTGCCGGGGAGCTGTTTTTT,CASSRGLPFSAGELFF
TRBD2,TRBV19,TRBJ2-7,-,TGTGCCAGTAGTGTGCTAGCGGGGGGGCTCTACGAGCAGTACTTC,CASSVLAGGLYEQYF
TRBD2,TRBV5-1,TRBJ2-2,-,TGCGCCAGCAGCTTGGTAGCTAGCGGGAACACCGGGGAGCTGTTTTTT,CASSLVASGNTGELFF
TRBD2,TRBV5-1,TRBJ2-3,-,TGCGCCAGCAGCTTAGGACTAGCGGGTGTCACAGATACGCAGTATTTT,CASSLGLAGVTDTQYF
-,TRBV25-1,TRBJ1-2,-,TGTGCCAGCAGTGCCGCGGGGGTAGGGTATGGCTACACCTTC,CASSAAGVGYGYTF
TRBD1,TRBV7-2,TRBJ1-1,-,TGTGCCAGCAGCTTAGTAGGACGGCAGGGGGCTGGGATGAACACTGAAGCTTTCTTT,CASSLVGRQGAGMNTEAFF
TRBD1,TRBV27,TRBJ1-4,-,TGTGCCAGCAGTCCCGGGACAGGGACGGGAAAACTGTTTTTT,CASSPGTGTGKLFF
-,TRBV19,TRBJ2-1,-,TGTGCCAGTAGCCCCAGCTACAATGAGCAGTTCTTC,CASSPSYNEQFF
TRBD1,TRBV19,TRBJ2-7,-,TGTGCCAGTAGTATCGACAGGGGGGCCTACGAGCAGTACTTC,CASSIDRGAYEQYF
TRBD1,TRBV19,TRBJ2-2,-,TGTGCCAGTAGTCCCCGGACAGGGAGGACCGGGGAGCTGTTTTTT,CASSPRTGRTGELFF
-,TRBV4-3,TRBJ1-1,-,TGCGCCAGCAGCCAAGACCGAGGGAACACTGAAGCTTTCTTT,CASSQDRGNTEAFF
TRBD2,TRBV27,TRBJ2-1,once,TGTGCCAGCAGTTTCATCGCGAAGGGAGGACTAGCGGGAGGCGTAGATCGGCAGTTCTTC,CASSFIAKGGLAGGVDRQFF
TRBD1,TRBV24-1,TRBJ2-1,once,TGTGCCACCAGTGATTTGCGATCAGGGACAGGGGGCTTGGATGAGCAGTTCTTC,CATSDLRSGTGGLDEQFF
-,TRBV18,TRBJ1-2,-,TGTGCCAGCTCACCATACCAGGGGTTACATGGCTACACCTTC,CASSPYQGLHGYTF
-,TRBV4-3,TRBJ2-1,-,TGCGCCAGCAGCCAAGATGGGAGGAGTGAGCAGTTCTTC,CASSQDGRSEQFF
TRBD1,TRBV6-6,TRBJ2-7,-,TGTGCCAGCAGTTTCCCAGGGGGAGAGCAGTACTTC,CASSFPGGEQYF
TRBD1,TRBV6-6,TRBJ1-2,once,TGTGCCAGCACGCGACAGGGGGGCGGCTATGGCTACACCTTC,CASTRQGGGYGYTF
-,TRBV10-3,TRBJ2-7,-,TGTGCCATCGGGCCCCGGGACAACTTTCAGTACTTC,CAIGPRDNFQYF
TRBD1,TRBV6-5,TRBJ1-2,-,TGTGCCAGCAGTTACTCTGACAGGGCTGGCTACACCTTC,CASSYSDRAGYTF
TRBD1,TRBV2,TRBJ2-2,-,TGTGCCAGCCGGCGGGCGGACAGGGGTGCCGGGGAGCTGTTTTTT,CASRRADRGAGELFF
-,TRBV6-5,TRBJ1-6,-,TGTGCCAGCAGCCCCCAGGGTAATTCACCCCTCCACTTT,CASSPQGNSPLHF
TRBD2,TRBV3-1/TRBV3-2,TRBJ2-5,once,TGTGCCAGCAGCCAAAACGGAATTTATGCTAGCGGGAGAATTGAGGAGACCCAGTACTTC,CASSQNGIYASGRIEETQYF
-,TRBV11-2,TRBJ1-3,-,TGTGCCAGCAGCTTGGACCCAGGGGTATCGGGAAACACCATATATTTT,CASSLDPGVSGNTIYF
-,TRBV7-9,TRBJ1-2,few,TGTGCCAGCAGCCAGACAGCGAGTTATGGCTACACCTTC,CASSQTASYGYTF
TRBD1,TRBV24-1,TRBJ2-7,few,TGTGCCACCAGTGATGTCGGGGGGACAGGGGGCGTCCGGTACGAGCAGTACTTC,CATSDVGGTGGVRYEQYF
-,TRBV18,TRBJ1-4,-,TGTGCCAGCTCACCACTCCTTGGTGGACATTTTAATGAAAAACTGTTTTTT,CASSPLLGGHFNEKLFF
-,TRBV2,TRBJ2-7,few,TGTGCCAGCAGTGTGAGACTCCTCTCCTACGAGCAGTACTTC,CASSVRLLSYEQYF